The 28 T cell receptor beta chains below were found in one sample sequenced in a study of PD-1 blockade in classical Hodgkin lymphoma. No patient escaped relapse after autologous stem cell transplantation, and brentuximab vedotin exposure varied. Measured with immunoSEQ multiplex PCR; TCRdb has only the in-frame clones, and not every one. The sample holds 20,000 or so clones, less than 75% seen once. Specimen: peripheral blood mononuclear cells (PBMCs), collected before the second cycle of nivolumab. These receptors all stem from a human donor with classical Hodgkin lymphoma.

This clone was counted a single time. The chain couples TRBV4-1 to TRBJ2-5; TRBD1 aligns across 9 bases. The CDR3 is made up of 16 amino acids. J was trimmed by 4 bases and V by 2 bases; bases with no gene match: 8. Per germline, CDR1 MGHRA and CDR2 YSYEKL. CDR3 sequence (DNA): TGCGCCAGCAGCCAAACCGGGACAGGGTCGTTAGAGACCCAGTACTTC. Its protein is CASSQTGTGSLETQYF.

The gene calls are TRBV7-8 and TRBJ1-5; 8 positions match TRBD1. With V trimmed by 7 bases and J by 4 bases, 12 bases remained unmatched. Germline CDR1 is SGHVS and CDR2 is FQNEAQ. The CDR3 contains 16 residues. In DNA form, the CDR3 reads TGTGCCAGCACCCCGGGGAGGGACAGGCCTAATCAGCCCCAGCATTTT. It yields the protein CASTPGRDRPNQPQHF. Complete variable domain (other parts from reference TRBV7-8 and TRBJ1-5): GAGVSQSPRYKVAKRGQDVALRCDPISGHVSLFWYQQALGQGPEFLTYFQNEAQLDKSGLPSDRFFAERPEGSVSTLKIQRTQQEDSAVYLCASTPGRDRPNQPQHFGDGTRLSIL.

This clone appeared a single time. The rearrangement joins TRBV14 to TRBJ1-2, with a tentative D call TRBD1 (5 bases). Trimming stripped 4 bases from V and 8 bases from J, with 20 bases between. Germline loops: CDR1 SGHDN, CDR2 FVKESK. The CDR3 extends over 15 amino acids. CDR3 sequence reads: CASSPSGPNTRGYTF. CDR3 DNA: TGTGCCAGCAGCCCCTCGGGGCCCAATACGAGGGGCTACACCTTC.

The chain employs TRBV6-4 and TRBJ2-1; 15 nucleotides match TRBD2. This CDR3 is built from 15 residues. V lost 3 bases and J lost 7; bases outside the gene matches: 1. Germline V gene data show CDR1 as MRHNA and CDR2 as SNTAGT. As DNA, the CDR3 is TGTGCCAGCAGTGAGGGGACTAGCGGGGGGAATGAGCAGTTCTTC. Residues: CASSEGTSGGNEQFF.

The rearrangement links TRBV27 to TRBJ2-1, with 9 bases lining up with TRBD2. Germline CDR1 is MNHEY and CDR2 is SMNVEV (reference sequence). This CDR3 contains 15 residues. J gave up 5 bases and V 6 bases, and 8 bases lay outside the gene matches. Written as DNA, the CDR3 is TGTGCCAGCAGACTTAGCGGGAGTCTCCACAATGAGCAGTTCTTC. The encoded protein is CASRLSGSLHNEQFF.

This chain joins TRBV5-4 and TRBJ2-3; D remains unclear. The CDR3 spans 13 residues. Trimming took 4 bases from V and 5 from J, leaving 11 bases between them. The germline gives CDR1 SGHNT, CDR2 YYREEE (reference sequence). The CDR3 bases are TGTGCCAGCAGCCAAGCTGAGGAAGATACGCAGTATTTT. Translating gives CASSQAEEDTQYF.

The chain joins TRBV15 to TRBJ2-1; TRBD2 matches at 8 bases. V was pared by 6 bases and J by 7 bases, with 11 bases of the junction left unmatched. Germline CDR1 and CDR2: LNHNV and YYDKDF (reference sequence). This CDR3 has 15 amino acids. The CDR3 DNA is TGTGCCACCAGAACTGGGGGAGCGGGGGCGAATGAGCAGTTCTTC. It encodes CATRTGGAGANEQFF.

The chain has TRBV7-8 and TRBJ2-7; D may be TRBD1 (6 bases). V lost 3 bases, J lost 0 bases, and 9 bases lay in between. The germline V gene encodes CDR1 SGHVS and CDR2 FQNEAQ. The CDR3 length is 14 residues. DNA for the CDR3: TGTGCCAGCAGCTTGGGACATTCCTCCTACGAGCAGTACTTC. Its protein is CASSLGHSSYEQYF. Drawing the rest from reference TRBV7-8 and TRBJ2-7, the complete variable domain is GAGVSQSPRYKVAKRGQDVALRCDPISGHVSLFWYQQALGQGPEFLTYFQNEAQLDKSGLPSDRFFAERPEGSVSTLKIQRTQQEDSAVYLCASSLGHSSYEQYFGPGTRLTVT.

The V and J genes are TRBV19 and TRBJ1-2; possible D gene TRBD1, 6 bases. The CDR3 consists of 14 residues. Germline V gene sequence: CDR1 LNHDA, CDR2 SQIVND (reference sequence). V lost 0 bases and J lost 8, with 13 bases in between. CDR3 coding DNA: TGTGCCAGTAGTATAGAAGGGGGGCTAGGCGGCTACACCTTC. It encodes CASSIEGGLGGYTF.

V is TRBV2 and J is TRBJ2-6; weak D call: TRBD1 (6 bases). Germline lookup yields CDR1 SNHLY and CDR2 FYNNEI. The CDR3 contains 15 residues. V dropped 1 base and J dropped 4 bases, with 8 bases sitting between them. The CDR3 DNA sequence: TGTGCCAGCAGTGAAGACAGGGCCGGGGCCAACGTCCTGACTTTC. Translating it yields CASSEDRAGANVLTF.

The rearrangement uses TRBV6-5 and TRBJ1-6, with D unclear. This CDR3 has 14 amino acids. Germline CDR1 and CDR2: MNHEY and SVGAGI. Trimming took off 6 bases at V and 10 bases at J, with 16 bases between the two ends. The CDR3 reads CASRPDFSWSPLHF. The CDR3 DNA reads as TGTGCCAGCAGGCCCGATTTTTCGTGGTCACCCCTCCACTTT.

Written as DNA, the CDR3 is TGTGCCAGTACCCGGGGGACGGAAAGCAATCAGCCCCAGCATTTT. Protein sequence: CASTRGTESNQPQHF. The gene calls are TRBV19 and TRBJ1-5, with a possible D match to TRBD1 (5 bases). In germline, CDR1 is LNHDA, CDR2 SQIVND (reference sequence). The V and J ends lost 7 bases and 1 base respectively, with 14 bases between them. This CDR3 region has 15 residues.

The chain couples TRBV6-5 to TRBJ1-4; D is ambiguous. The CDR3 has 13 amino acids. In germline, CDR1 is MNHEY, CDR2 SVGAGI. Trimming removed 2 bases at V and 8 bases at J, with 9 bases between. The CDR3 protein is CASSYVGEEKLFF. The CDR3 DNA follows: TGTGCCAGCAGTTACGTTGGGGAAGAAAAACTGTTTTTT.

This clone occurred a few times. J is TRBJ2-3 and V is TRBV29-1, with a tentative D call TRBD1 (6 bases). Deletions cut 3 bases from V and 0 bases from J, with 10 bases between. The CDR3 has 14 amino acids. Germline CDR1 and CDR2: SQVTM and ANQGSEA. Here the CDR3 reads CSVDVGGSTDTQYF. The CDR3 DNA is TGCAGCGTTGATGTAGGGGGAAGCACAGATACGCAGTATTTT.

CDR3 DNA: TGCAGCGCCAGCGGGGGGGTGAAATACGAGCAGTACTTC. Protein: CSASGGVKYEQYF. This chain connects TRBV29-1 to TRBJ2-7, with 10 bases identical to TRBD2. From germline, CDR1 is SQVTM and CDR2 ANQGSEA. The junction had 7 bases not matched to a gene; V was cut back by 7 bases and J by 4 bases. This CDR3 region has 13 residues.

V is TRBV7-6 and J is TRBJ2-5, with TRBD2 as a possible D gene (7 bases). V lost 0 bases and J 5 bases, leaving 10 bases between the germline ends. The germline V gene encodes CDR1 SGHVS and CDR2 FNYEAQ. The CDR3 consists of 14 residues. For the CDR3, the DNA is TGTGCCAGCAGCTTAGCGGGAGGGGGGGAGACCCAGTACTTC. Residues: CASSLAGGGETQYF.

This CDR3 is CASSPGTGPYTDTQYF. In nucleotides, the CDR3 is TGCGCCAGCAGCCCGGGGACGGGACCCTACACAGATACGCAGTATTTT. The V call is TRBV5-1, the J call TRBJ2-3; tentatively, D is TRBD1 or TRBD2 (5 bases each). Germline CDR1 is SGHRS and CDR2 is YFSETQ. Trimming took 4 bases from V and 2 from J, leaving 17 bases between them. The CDR3 extends over 16 amino acids.

The rearrangement uses TRBV11-2 and TRBJ2-1, with a tentative D call TRBD2 (5 bases). Trimming cost V 4 bases and J 3 bases, with 7 bases left between them. Germline CDR1 SGHAT, CDR2 FQNNGV. CDR3 length: 13 residues. The CDR3 is CASSSGLYNEQFF. The DNA for the CDR3 is TGTGCCAGCAGCTCCGGACTCTACAATGAGCAGTTCTTC.

The table lists this clone with a few counts. CDR3 residues: CASERGTGNTIYF. The CDR3 DNA is TGTGCCTCGGAGAGGGGTACTGGAAACACCATATATTTT. The gene calls are TRBV2 and TRBJ1-3; D possibly corresponds to TRBD1 (5 bases). In germline, CDR1 is SNHLY, CDR2 FYNNEI. V was pared by 11 bases and J by 2 bases, with 13 bases between. The CDR3 runs to 13 residues.

The chain employs TRBV27 and TRBJ1-5; unclear D gene. The germline V gene has CDR1 MNHEY and CDR2 SMNVEV (reference sequence). The V gene lost 6 bases and the J gene lost 1 base, with 19 bases spanning the gap. The CDR3 consists of 17 residues. Here the CDR3 reads CASSPSLLLRSNQPQHF. For the CDR3, the DNA is TGTGCCAGCAGCCCTTCGCTCTTACTTAGGAGCAATCAGCCCCAGCATTTT.

This chain uses TRBV6-5 with TRBJ1-1; 10 nucleotides line up with TRBD1. Germline CDR1 and CDR2: MNHEY and SVGAGI. With V trimmed by 4 bases and J by 8 bases, 1 base remained unmatched. The CDR3 length is 12 residues. The DNA of the CDR3 is TGTGCCAGCAGTTGGGACAGGGGAGAAGCTTTCTTT. The encoded protein is CASSWDRGEAFF.

The CDR3 protein is CASSIFNEQFF. The CDR3 nucleotides are TGTGCCAGCAGCATTTTTAATGAGCAGTTCTTC. V and J are TRBV6-1 and TRBJ2-1; unclear D gene. The CDR3 length is 11 residues. Germline assignment: CDR1 MNHNS and CDR2 SASEGT. V was shortened by 6 bases and J by 7 bases, with 7 bases between the two germline ends.

The V and J genes are TRBV6-6 and TRBJ2-7; D possibly corresponds to TRBD1 (5 bases). The CDR3 has 12 residues. Germline assignment: CDR1 MNHNY and CDR2 SVGAGI (reference sequence). V shed 4 bases and J shed 4 bases, with 8 bases lying between them. This CDR3 reads CASSWGSYEQYF. As DNA, the CDR3 is TGTGCCAGCAGTTGGGGCAGTTACGAGCAGTACTTC.

The chain combines TRBV18 with TRBJ2-2; TRBD1 agrees at 8 bases. V lost 8 bases, J lost 6 bases, and 5 bases stayed unmatched. Per germline, CDR1 KGHSH and CDR2 LQKENI. The CDR3 contains 13 residues. The CDR3: CASRQGHPGELFF. The CDR3 DNA follows: TGTGCCAGCCGACAGGGGCACCCCGGGGAGCTGTTTTTT.

J is TRBJ2-5 and V is TRBV7-9, with TRBD2 matching 12 bases. The CDR3 extends over 15 amino acids. Germline lookup yields CDR1 SEHNR and CDR2 FQNEAQ (reference sequence). The ends lost 5 bases at V and 2 bases at J; junction bases unmatched: 3. CDR3 sequence: CASSGGLAGQETQYF. CDR3 in DNA: TGTGCCAGCAGCGGAGGACTAGCGGGACAAGAGACCCAGTACTTC. Supplemented by reference TRBV7-9 and TRBJ2-5, the full variable domain reads DTGVSQNPRHKITKRGQNVTFRCDPISEHNRLYWYRQTLGQGPEFLTYFQNEAQLEKSRLLSDRFSAERPKGSFSTLEIQRTEQGDSAMYLCASSGGLAGQETQYFGPGTRLLVL.

The chain combines TRBV28 with TRBJ2-1; 11 bases align to TRBD2. Germline V gives CDR1 MDHEN, CDR2 SYDVKM. The CDR3 extends over 15 amino acids. V lost 6 bases and J lost 4; bases outside the gene matches: 5. CDR3 bases: TGTGCCAGCAGGCTGACTAGCGGGGATTACAATGAGCAGTTCTTC. As protein: CASRLTSGDYNEQFF.

Only one count was recorded for this clone. The chain recombines TRBV7-6 with TRBJ1-3; 7 bases fit TRBD1. The CDR3 is 17 amino acids. The V and J ends lost 1 base and 3 bases, in that order; junction bases with no gene match: 9. Per the germline V gene, CDR1 is SGHVS and CDR2 is FNYEAQ. The chain's CDR3 is CASSLGTTGVFGNTIYF. CDR3 coding DNA: TGTGCCAGCAGCTTAGGGACTACAGGGGTGTTTGGAAACACCATATATTTT. The complete variable domain, with remaining parts taken from reference TRBV7-6 and TRBJ1-3, reads GAGVSQSPRYKVTKRGQDVALRCDPISGHVSLYWYRQALGQGPEFLTYFNYEAQQDKSGLPNDRFSAERPEGSISTLTIQRTEQRDSAMYRCASSLGTTGVFGNTIYFGEGSWLTVV.

This rearrangement joins TRBV27 to TRBJ2-1; TRBD2 agrees at 10 bases. The CDR3 sequence is 14 residues long. The V gene's germline CDR1 is MNHEY and CDR2 SMNVEV (reference sequence). V gave up 4 bases and J gave up 9 bases; unmatched junction bases: 6. Here the CDR3 reads CASSWSSGRFEQFF. CDR3 sequence (DNA): TGTGCCAGCAGTTGGAGTAGCGGGAGGTTTGAGCAGTTCTTC.